The rows below give T cell receptor beta chains drawn from one sample of a study of OX40 agonist ivuxolimab in advanced cancers. Profiling relied on immunoSEQ multiplex PCR, and the TCRdb table lists in-frame clones only, not all of them. The table includes 75,000 to 80,000 clones, roughly 80% detected once. Sequencing used CD4+ or CD8+ T cells sorted from blood, obtained in a trial of the OX40 agonist ivuxolimab. Source of these receptors: an adult with an advanced solid tumor such as melanoma, head and neck, liver or kidney cancer. Each CDR3 is given with its conserved first and last residue.

v_call	j_call	cdr3_aa
TRBV6-6	TRBJ1-5	CASSPDEQPQHF
TRBV5-1	TRBJ1-1	CASRDRVQGYTEAFF
TRBV7-9	TRBJ1-2	CASSQMGDRGDLDGYTF
TRBV5-1	TRBJ2-5	CASRTGQETQYF
TRBV11-3	TRBJ1-2	CASSSGDYGYTF
TRBV6-5	TRBJ1-4	CASRRGGETNEKLFF
TRBV6-5	TRBJ2-7	CASSVTEYEQYF
TRBV7-8	TRBJ1-6	CASSLVFSGGTRSPLHF
TRBV5-6	TRBJ2-4	CASSLQGGKNIQYF
TRBV6-6	TRBJ1-5	CASSLDSNQPQHF
TRBV6-4	TRBJ2-3	CASSDRGLAGRDTQYF
TRBV7-9	TRBJ2-5	CASSPKRRVQETQYF
TRBV5-1	TRBJ2-1	CASSGSGPRDDEQFF
TRBV18	TRBJ2-1	CASSPYSGNEQFF
TRBV7-7	TRBJ2-6	CASSQGQGGGANVLTF
TRBV11-2	TRBJ2-1	CASSLAIRTSDYNEQFF
TRBV5-4	TRBJ1-1	CASSWGRGNTEAFF
TRBV5-4	TRBJ1-1	CASSLHRGVAFF
TRBV2	TRBJ2-2	CASSEAFAGSTGELFF
TRBV6-5	TRBJ2-7	CASSYRGEQYF